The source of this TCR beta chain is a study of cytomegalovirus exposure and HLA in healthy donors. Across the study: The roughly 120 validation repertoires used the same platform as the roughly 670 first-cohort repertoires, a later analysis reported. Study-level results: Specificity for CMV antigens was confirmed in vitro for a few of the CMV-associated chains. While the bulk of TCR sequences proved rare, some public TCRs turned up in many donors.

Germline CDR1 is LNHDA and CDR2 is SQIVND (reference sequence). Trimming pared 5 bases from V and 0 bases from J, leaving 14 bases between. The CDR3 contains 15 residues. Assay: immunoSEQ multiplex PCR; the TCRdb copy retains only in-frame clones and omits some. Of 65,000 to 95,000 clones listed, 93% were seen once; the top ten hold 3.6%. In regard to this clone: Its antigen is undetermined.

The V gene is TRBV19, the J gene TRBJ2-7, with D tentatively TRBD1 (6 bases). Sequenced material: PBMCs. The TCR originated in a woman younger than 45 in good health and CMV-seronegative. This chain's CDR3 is CASSVDRSSSYEQYF. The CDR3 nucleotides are TGTGCCAGTAGTGTTGACAGGTCCAGCTCCTACGAGCAGTACTTC.